This is a list of T cell receptor beta chains from one sample in a study of shared T cell receptors in the human thymus. Sequencing used immunoSEQ multiplex PCR; TCRdb keeps in-frame clones, though not all of them. The table has hundreds of thousands of clones, roughly 90% seen once. These sequences were also reported in another study, on human thymus T cells.

The sequencing sample was made of thymocytes. These receptors came from a boy in the first two years of life with a congenital heart defect. Both conserved end residues are part of each CDR3. D genes are given only for firm matches. A clone size is listed for some rows: how often the clone was seen (once, few, many), or a class if it is expanded.

abundance: .; d_gene: TRBD2; j_gene: TRBJ2-7; v_gene: TRBV11-2; CDR3aa: CASSLGRDGLAGKNYEQYF; CDR3nt: TGTGCCAGCAGCTTAGGGCGGGACGGACTAGCGGGAAAGAACTACGAGCAGTACTTC
abundance: .; d_gene: TRBD1; j_gene: TRBJ2-5; v_gene: TRBV10-3; CDR3aa: CAISPSGKPGQGSGETQYF; CDR3nt: TGTGCCATCAGTCCGTCCGGAAAACCGGGACAGGGGAGTGGAGAGACCCAGTACTTC
abundance: .; d_gene: TRBD2; j_gene: TRBJ2-7; v_gene: TRBV7-2; CDR3aa: CASSPDRTSPYEQYF; CDR3nt: TGTGCCAGCAGCCCAGACCGGACTAGCCCCTACGAGCAGTACTTC
abundance: .; d_gene: .; j_gene: TRBJ1-4; v_gene: TRBV6-7; CDR3aa: CASSYSPEPAGSEKLFF; CDR3nt: TGTGCCAGCAGTTACTCGCCGGAACCCGCGGGGTCTGAAAAACTGTTTTTT
abundance: .; d_gene: .; j_gene: TRBJ2-1; v_gene: TRBV27; CDR3aa: CASSFIWPGYEQFF; CDR3nt: TGTGCCAGCAGTTTTATCTGGCCGGGGTATGAGCAGTTCTTC
abundance: .; d_gene: TRBD2; j_gene: TRBJ2-2; v_gene: TRBV27; CDR3aa: CASSSRGGGGTAGELFF; CDR3nt: TGTGCCAGCAGTTCCCGGGGGGGAGGGGGGACGGCCGGGGAGCTGTTTTTT
abundance: once; d_gene: .; j_gene: TRBJ1-5; v_gene: TRBV6-6; CDR3aa: CASARDNQPQHF; CDR3nt: TGTGCCAGCGCACGGGACAATCAGCCCCAGCATTTT
abundance: few; d_gene: .; j_gene: TRBJ1-4; v_gene: TRBV15; CDR3aa: CATSSTGKEKLFF; CDR3nt: TGTGCCACCAGCTCGACCGGGAAAGAAAAACTGTTTTTT
abundance: .; d_gene: .; j_gene: TRBJ2-7; v_gene: TRBV29-1; CDR3aa: CSVEDDAQGSSYEQYF; CDR3nt: TGCAGCGTTGAAGATGATGCCCAGGGATCCTCCTACGAGCAGTACTTC
abundance: .; d_gene: .; j_gene: TRBJ2-1; v_gene: TRBV4-1; CDR3aa: CASSQETDLPRNEQFF; CDR3nt: TGCGCCAGCAGCCAAGAGACAGATCTTCCCCGCAATGAGCAGTTCTTC
abundance: few; d_gene: .; j_gene: TRBJ1-3; v_gene: TRBV7-2; CDR3aa: CASSLGLSGNTIYF; CDR3nt: TGTGCCAGCAGCTTAGGGCTCTCTGGAAACACCATATATTTT
abundance: .; d_gene: TRBD2; j_gene: TRBJ2-3; v_gene: TRBV28; CDR3aa: CASSSPSGGTDTQYF; CDR3nt: TGTGCCAGCAGTTCCCCTAGCGGGGGCACAGATACGCAGTATTTT
abundance: .; d_gene: .; j_gene: TRBJ2-7; v_gene: TRBV21-1; CDR3aa: CASSLSAGWTVTYEQYF; CDR3nt: TGTGCCAGCAGCCTCTCGGCGGGGTGGACGGTTACCTACGAGCAGTACTTC
abundance: .; d_gene: TRBD1; j_gene: TRBJ1-1; v_gene: TRBV2; CDR3aa: CASRRTGFSGNTEAFF; CDR3nt: TGTGCCAGCAGGCGGACAGGGTTTAGTGGAAATACTGAAGCTTTCTTT
abundance: .; d_gene: TRBD2; j_gene: TRBJ2-3; v_gene: TRBV6-1; CDR3aa: CASSAHLGGRGTDTQYF; CDR3nt: TGTGCCAGCAGTGCCCACTTGGGCGGGAGGGGCACAGATACGCAGTATTTT
abundance: .; d_gene: TRBD1; j_gene: TRBJ2-7; v_gene: TRBV6-6; CDR3aa: CASSYRGQGSYEQYF; CDR3nt: TGTGCCAGCAGTTACAGGGGACAGGGGTCCTACGAGCAGTACTTC
abundance: .; d_gene: TRBD2; j_gene: TRBJ2-7; v_gene: TRBV6-1; CDR3aa: CASGEGTNYEQYF; CDR3nt: TGTGCCAGCGGGGAGGGGACGAACTACGAGCAGTACTTC
abundance: .; d_gene: .; j_gene: TRBJ2-7; v_gene: TRBV6-5; CDR3aa: CASRRAGVGEQYF; CDR3nt: TGTGCCAGCAGGAGGGCAGGGGTGGGCGAGCAGTACTTC
abundance: .; d_gene: TRBD1; j_gene: TRBJ1-2; v_gene: TRBV27; CDR3aa: CASSLGTGGMKLMGYTF; CDR3nt: TGTGCCAGCAGTTTGGGGACAGGGGGAATGAAGCTTATGGGCTACACCTTC
abundance: .; d_gene: .; j_gene: TRBJ2-1; v_gene: TRBV6-1; CDR3aa: CASRRNRDPHNEQFF; CDR3nt: TGTGCCAGCAGACGCAACAGGGACCCACACAATGAGCAGTTCTTC
abundance: .; d_gene: .; j_gene: TRBJ2-7; v_gene: TRBV2; CDR3aa: CASSVMGGLRSYEQYF; CDR3nt: TGTGCCAGCAGCGTTATGGGGGGGCTAAGATCCTACGAGCAGTACTTC
abundance: .; d_gene: .; j_gene: TRBJ1-2; v_gene: TRBV9; CDR3aa: CASSVGSDTNYGYTF; CDR3nt: TGTGCCAGCAGCGTAGGTTCGGACACAAACTATGGCTACACCTTC
abundance: .; d_gene: .; j_gene: TRBJ2-3; v_gene: TRBV28; CDR3aa: CASSLRSFPEGWTDTQYF; CDR3nt: TGTGCCAGCAGTTTGCGGTCGTTCCCTGAGGGCTGGACAGATACGCAGTATTTT
abundance: .; d_gene: .; j_gene: TRBJ1-1; v_gene: TRBV5-1; CDR3aa: CASSPVAGAPEAFF; CDR3nt: TGCGCCAGCAGCCCTGTGGCAGGGGCGCCTGAAGCTTTCTTT
abundance: .; d_gene: .; j_gene: TRBJ1-2; v_gene: TRBV5-1; CDR3aa: CASSNRDYGYTF; CDR3nt: TGCGCCAGCAGTAACAGGGACTATGGCTACACCTTC
abundance: .; d_gene: .; j_gene: TRBJ2-1; v_gene: TRBV19; CDR3aa: CASLGGETYNEQFF; CDR3nt: TGTGCCAGTCTGGGGGGAGAAACCTACAATGAGCAGTTCTTC
abundance: .; d_gene: .; j_gene: TRBJ1-5; v_gene: TRBV5-1; CDR3aa: CASSLAHNQPQHF; CDR3nt: TGCGCCAGCAGCTTGGCCCACAATCAGCCCCAGCATTTT
abundance: .; d_gene: TRBD1; j_gene: TRBJ2-7; v_gene: TRBV12-5; CDR3aa: CASRGTGSNEQYF; CDR3nt: TGTGCTAGTCGCGGGACAGGGAGCAACGAGCAGTACTTC
abundance: once; d_gene: TRBD1; j_gene: TRBJ1-1; v_gene: TRBV9; CDR3aa: CASSETGDTEAFF; CDR3nt: TGTGCCAGCAGCGAGACAGGGGACACTGAAGCTTTCTTT
abundance: .; d_gene: .; j_gene: TRBJ2-1; v_gene: TRBV10-3; CDR3aa: CAISPDYYLYNEQFF; CDR3nt: TGTGCCATCAGTCCTGACTACTATCTCTACAATGAGCAGTTCTTC
abundance: .; d_gene: .; j_gene: TRBJ2-3; v_gene: TRBV7-2; CDR3aa: CASSPVLAGTSTDTQYF; CDR3nt: TGTGCCAGCAGCCCCGTCCTGGCCGGGACTAGCACAGATACGCAGTATTTT
abundance: .; d_gene: TRBD1; j_gene: TRBJ1-3; v_gene: TRBV12-5; CDR3aa: CASGPVHEGQGQGNTIYF; CDR3nt: TGTGCTAGTGGTCCCGTCCATGAGGGACAGGGGCAAGGAAACACCATATATTTT
abundance: .; d_gene: TRBD1; j_gene: TRBJ2-2; v_gene: TRBV14; CDR3aa: CASSRGTGRTGELFF; CDR3nt: TGTGCCAGCAGCCGTGGGACAGGGAGGACCGGGGAGCTGTTTTTT
abundance: .; d_gene: .; j_gene: TRBJ2-2; v_gene: TRBV6-1; CDR3aa: CASSASNTGELFF; CDR3nt: TGTGCCAGCAGTGCCTCGAACACCGGGGAGCTGTTTTTT
abundance: .; d_gene: .; j_gene: TRBJ2-7; v_gene: TRBV27; CDR3aa: CASRNSAYEQYF; CDR3nt: TGTGCCAGCAGAAATAGCGCGTACGAGCAGTACTTC
abundance: .; d_gene: .; j_gene: TRBJ2-3; v_gene: TRBV11-2; CDR3aa: CASSFGGPTLTDTQYF; CDR3nt: TGTGCCAGCAGCTTCGGGGGGCCGACTCTCACAGATACGCAGTATTTT
abundance: once; d_gene: TRBD2; j_gene: TRBJ2-7; v_gene: TRBV27; CDR3aa: CASRGGTSGLRYEQYF; CDR3nt: TGTGCCAGCAGGGGCGGGACTAGCGGGCTGCGTTACGAGCAGTACTTC
abundance: once; d_gene: .; j_gene: TRBJ1-2; v_gene: TRBV30; CDR3aa: CARRDKGIYGYTF; CDR3nt: TGTGCCCGCCGGGACAAGGGGATCTATGGCTACACCTTC
abundance: .; d_gene: .; j_gene: TRBJ2-1; v_gene: TRBV4-1; CDR3aa: CASSQGPHRRTTRDEQFF; CDR3nt: TGCGCCAGCAGCCAAGGTCCCCACCGGCGGACTACGCGTGATGAGCAGTTCTTC
abundance: .; d_gene: TRBD2; j_gene: TRBJ2-5; v_gene: TRBV5-1; CDR3aa: CASSKGLAGQETQYF; CDR3nt: TGCGCCAGCAGCAAGGGACTAGCGGGACAAGAGACCCAGTACTTC
abundance: .; d_gene: .; j_gene: TRBJ2-3; v_gene: TRBV7-2; CDR3aa: CASSLSGHKGGTQYF; CDR3nt: TGTGCCAGCAGCCTTAGCGGGCATAAGGGGGGTACGCAGTATTTT
abundance: once; d_gene: TRBD2; j_gene: TRBJ2-7; v_gene: TRBV30; CDR3aa: CAWSVRGDGSSYEQYF; CDR3nt: TGTGCCTGGAGTGTACGGGGGGACGGTAGCTCCTACGAGCAGTACTTC
abundance: .; d_gene: .; j_gene: TRBJ2-6; v_gene: TRBV6-5; CDR3aa: CASSSPFSGANVLTF; CDR3nt: TGTGCCAGCAGTTCTCCCTTCTCTGGGGCCAACGTCCTGACTTTC
abundance: .; d_gene: TRBD2; j_gene: TRBJ2-3; v_gene: TRBV2; CDR3aa: CASSVTSGSTDTQYF; CDR3nt: TGTGCCAGCAGTGTGACTAGCGGTAGCACAGATACGCAGTATTTT
abundance: .; d_gene: .; j_gene: TRBJ2-3; v_gene: TRBV28; CDR3aa: CASSTQRDTQYF; CDR3nt: TGTGCCAGCAGCACTCAGCGGGATACGCAGTATTTT